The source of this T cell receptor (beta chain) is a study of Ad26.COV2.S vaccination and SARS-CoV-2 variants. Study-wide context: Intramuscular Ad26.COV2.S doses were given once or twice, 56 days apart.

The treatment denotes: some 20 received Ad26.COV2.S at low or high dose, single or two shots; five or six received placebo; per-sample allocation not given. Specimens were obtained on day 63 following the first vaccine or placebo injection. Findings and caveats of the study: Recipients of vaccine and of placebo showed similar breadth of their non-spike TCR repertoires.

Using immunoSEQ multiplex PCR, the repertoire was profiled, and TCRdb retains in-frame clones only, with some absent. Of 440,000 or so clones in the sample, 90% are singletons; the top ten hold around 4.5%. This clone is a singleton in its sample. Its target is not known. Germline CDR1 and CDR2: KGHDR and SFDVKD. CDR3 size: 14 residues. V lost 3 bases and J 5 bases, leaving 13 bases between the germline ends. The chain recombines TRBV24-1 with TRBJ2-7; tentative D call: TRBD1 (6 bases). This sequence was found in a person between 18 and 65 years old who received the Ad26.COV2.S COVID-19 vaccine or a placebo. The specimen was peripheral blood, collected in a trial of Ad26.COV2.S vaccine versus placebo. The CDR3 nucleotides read TGTGCCACCAGTGATCCTGGGGGCGAGGACGAGCAGTACTTC. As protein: CATSDPGGEDEQYF.